A selection of T cell receptor beta chains follows, all from one sample in a study of shared clonotypes between healthy human individuals. TCRdb's table, derived via immunoSEQ multiplex PCR, lists solely in-frame clones and lacks some. The sample yields roughly 850,000 clones, 90% to 98% seen once. Source material: naive CD8+ T cells sorted from blood. These receptors all stem from a man aged 25-45 years in good health. Each CDR3 is given with its conserved first and last residue. D genes are given only for firm matches. For some rows the clone size is stated as once, few or many, or as a class when expanded; others skip it.

d_call,v_call,j_call,clone_size,cdr3_aa,cdr3_nt
TRBD1,TRBV30,TRBJ2-7,NA,CAWSVGVRGSGEQYF,TGTGCCTGGAGTGTGGGGGTCAGGGGGAGTGGCGAGCAGTACTTC
NA,TRBV27,TRBJ2-2,NA,CASRPTGGELFF,TGTGCCAGCAGACCGACGGGCGGGGAGCTGTTTTTT
TRBD1,TRBV27,TRBJ2-3,NA,CASSLLTGNTDTQYF,TGTGCCAGCAGTCTACTGACAGGGAACACAGATACGCAGTATTTT
NA,TRBV18,TRBJ2-7,NA,CASSPIDITGTSRGKSAYEQYF,TGTGCCAGCTCACCAATCGATATTACCGGGACTTCAAGGGGAAAAAGCGCCTACGAGCAGTACTTC
TRBD1,TRBV30,TRBJ2-7,NA,CAWSPGQGYEQYF,TGTGCCTGGAGTCCGGGACAGGGTTACGAGCAGTACTTC
NA,TRBV28,TRBJ2-1,once,CASSLFGSSYNEQFF,TGTGCCAGCAGTTTATTCGGAAGCTCCTACAATGAGCAGTTCTTC
TRBD2,TRBV9,TRBJ2-7,NA,CASSSLPAGLEREQYF,TGTGCCAGCAGCTCCTTGCCCGCGGGACTAGAACGTGAGCAGTACTTC
NA,TRBV27,TRBJ2-1,once,CASSFGQGYGEQFF,TGTGCCAGCAGTTTCGGGCAGGGCTACGGGGAGCAGTTCTTC
NA,TRBV10-3,TRBJ2-3,NA,CAISDGSDTQYF,TGTGCCATCAGTGACGGATCAGATACGCAGTATTTT
TRBD2,TRBV5-4,TRBJ2-7,NA,CASSPRTSGSEQYF,TGTGCCAGCAGCCCCCGAACTAGCGGGAGCGAGCAGTACTTC
TRBD2,TRBV5-1,TRBJ2-7,NA,CASSGKTSGSSYEQYF,TGCGCCAGCAGCGGCAAGACTAGCGGCAGCTCCTACGAGCAGTACTTC
TRBD2,TRBV4-1,TRBJ2-3,NA,CASSQESAGAYDTQYF,TGCGCCAGCAGCCAAGAATCAGCGGGAGCCTACGATACGCAGTATTTT
NA,TRBV19,TRBJ2-1,NA,CASSVGDNEQFF,TGTGCCAGTAGTGTTGGGGACAATGAGCAGTTCTTC
TRBD1,TRBV10-2,TRBJ2-7,NA,CASRDRVYEQYF,TGCGCCAGCAGGGACAGGGTTTACGAGCAGTACTTC
TRBD1,TRBV7-9,TRBJ2-3,NA,CASSIRGGTGGFTDTQYF,TGTGCCAGCAGCATTAGAGGTGGGACAGGGGGCTTCACAGATACGCAGTATTTT
NA,TRBV4-3,TRBJ1-2,NA,CASSRPGELYGYTF,TGCGCCAGCAGCCGGCCAGGGGAACTCTATGGCTACACCTTC